These T cell receptor beta chains were read from a single sample in a study of shared clonotypes between healthy human individuals. Using immunoSEQ multiplex PCR, the repertoire was profiled, and TCRdb retains in-frame clones only, with some absent. The sample records approximately 2,000,000 clones, 93% being singletons. Sequenced input: naive CD8+ T cells from PBMCs. The receptors derive from a man aged 18 to 30 in good health. Some clones in this sample may be carry-over from other donors' samples. CDR3s include the opening cysteine and the closing phenylalanine or tryptophan. The D gene is left open where the match is weak. Clone size is given for some rows only: seen once, a few or many times, or a class if the clone is expanded.

j_gene,v_gene,d_gene,abundance,len,CDR3nt,CDR3aa
TRBJ2-2,TRBV6-1,.,.,15,TGTGCCAGCAGGAAGAGGGACACGAACACCGGGGAGCTGTTTTTT,CASRKRDTNTGELFF
TRBJ2-2,TRBV6-1,TRBD1,.,13,TGTGCCAGCAGACAGGGGTTCACCGGGGAGCTGTTTTTT,CASRQGFTGELFF
TRBJ2-3,TRBV5-6,TRBD2,.,19,TGTGCCAGCAGCTTGGTCTTGCGGGAGGGCCGGTTATGGATAGATACGCAGTATTTT,CASSLVLREGRLWIDTQYF
TRBJ2-2,TRBV15,TRBD2,once,17,TGTGCCACCAGCAGAGATGCCCCGGGACTAGTAGCCGGGGAGCTGTTTTTT,CATSRDAPGLVAGELFF
TRBJ1-5,TRBV5-1,TRBD1,.,15,TGCGCCAGCAAAACCGGGACAGGTAGGAATCAGCCCCAGCATTTT,CASKTGTGRNQPQHF
TRBJ2-2,TRBV29-1,TRBD2,.,16,TGCAGCGTTGAAGATGCGAGCGGGGTGAACACCGGGGAGCTGTTTTTT,CSVEDASGVNTGELFF
TRBJ2-1,TRBV6-5,TRBD2,.,14,TGTGCCACAGCGACTAGCGGGTCTTACAATGAGCAGTTCTTC,CATATSGSYNEQFF
TRBJ2-7,TRBV6-1,TRBD1,.,17,TGTGCCAGCAGTGAAGTCGATGACGGGACAGCTTCCTACGAGCAGTACTTC,CASSEVDDGTASYEQYF
TRBJ1-5,TRBV30,.,few,13,TGTGCCTGGAGCCCCGATAACAATCAGCCCCAGCATTTT,CAWSPDNNQPQHF
TRBJ2-1,TRBV7-9,TRBD1,.,15,TGTGCCAGCAGCCTAGGGACAGGACTTGACAATGAGCAGTTCTTC,CASSLGTGLDNEQFF
TRBJ2-7,TRBV4-1,TRBD2,.,15,TGCGCCAGCAGCCAAGCTGGTAGCGGGAGTTACGAGCAGTACTTC,CASSQAGSGSYEQYF